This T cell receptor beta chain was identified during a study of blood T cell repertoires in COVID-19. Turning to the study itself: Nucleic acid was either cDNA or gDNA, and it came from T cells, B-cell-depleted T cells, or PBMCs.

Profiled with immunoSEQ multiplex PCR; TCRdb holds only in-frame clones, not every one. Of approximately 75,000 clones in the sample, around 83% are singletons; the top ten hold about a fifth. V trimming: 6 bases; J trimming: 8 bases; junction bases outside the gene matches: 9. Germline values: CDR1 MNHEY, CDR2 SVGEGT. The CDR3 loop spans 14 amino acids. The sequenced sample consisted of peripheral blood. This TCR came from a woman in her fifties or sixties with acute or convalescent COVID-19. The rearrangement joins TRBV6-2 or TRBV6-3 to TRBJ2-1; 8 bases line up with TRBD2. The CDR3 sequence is CASSQGGTSDEQFF. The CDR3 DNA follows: TGTGCCAGCAGCCAAGGGGGGACTAGTGATGAGCAGTTCTTC.